This T cell receptor (beta chain) was obtained from a study of cytomegalovirus exposure and HLA in healthy donors. Study in general: Early released data had tens of millions of unique TCRs, all coming from HLA-typed donors.

In the PCR, 60 Vbeta and 13 Jbeta primers were used. Original analysis: In a later analysis, some 80 million unique TCR beta chains included roughly 11 million shared by two or more donors. The data were produced by immunoSEQ multiplex PCR, yet TCRdb's version contains in-frame clones alone and is incomplete. V, J and clone size are those of that table, while D and trimming were read from the DNA. This sample has around 130,000 clones, with around four fifths found just once. Trimming took off 5 bases at V and 9 bases at J, with 14 bases between the two ends. Germline V gives CDR1 MNHEY, CDR2 SVGAGI. The CDR3 spans 13 residues. Regarding this clone: What it binds is not known.

The study, taken as a whole, reports: Excluded: some indistinguishable V segments such as TRBV6-2 and TRBV6-3. CMV serostatus was the only immune exposure information that was available.

The sample comprised PBMCs. The chain employs TRBV6-5 and TRBJ1-5; D is undetermined. The TCR sequence derives from a woman in her thirties or forties in good health and CMV-seropositive. The CDR3 DNA follows: TGTGCCAGCAGTGAAGCAGCCCTAGGGCCCCAGCATTTT. Its translation is CASSEAALGPQHF.